The 17 T cell receptor beta chains in this list originate from one sample, sequenced in a study of cytomegalovirus exposure and HLA in healthy donors. In the PCR, 60 Vbeta and 13 Jbeta primers were used. TCRdb's table, derived via immunoSEQ multiplex PCR, lists solely in-frame clones and lacks some. The table includes roughly 220,000 clones, approximately 70% detected once. The specimen was PBMCs. All receptors derive from a man aged 35-49 years in good health and CMV-seropositive.

The chain links TRBV6-5 to TRBJ2-1; the D is unclear. There are 13 residues in the CDR3. Trimming removed 0 bases at V and 11 bases at J, with 11 bases between. Germline CDR1 and CDR2: MNHEY and SVGAGI. The CDR3 DNA is TGTGCCAGCAGTTACTCCCCTGTTTATCAGCAGTTCTTC. Its protein product is CASSYSPVYQQFF.

The chain recombines TRBV6-6 with TRBJ2-5; D is perhaps TRBD1 (5 bases). The CDR3 contains 16 residues. Trimming stripped 6 bases from V and 4 bases from J, with 21 bases between. Germline-derived CDR1 and CDR2 are MNHNY and SVGAGI (reference sequence). The CDR3 is CASSNSRDPGRETQYF. Here the CDR3 DNA reads TGTGCCAGCAGCAATTCCAGGGATCCAGGCCGAGAGACCCAGTACTTC.

The chain couples TRBV2 to TRBJ2-3; 7 bases are shared with TRBD2. The junction had 7 bases not matched to a gene; V was cut back by 2 bases and J by 11 bases. The CDR3 length is 13 residues. The germline V gene has CDR1 SNHLY and CDR2 FYNNEI. The CDR3 loop reads CASSEQIGGLQYF. The CDR3 DNA is TGTGCCAGCAGTGAACAAATCGGGGGGTTGCAGTATTTT.

The chain recombines TRBV10-2 with TRBJ2-3, with TRBD2 identical over 9 bases. Germline CDR1 is WSHSY and CDR2 is SAAADI. With 4 bases clipped from V and 5 bases from J, the junction kept 7 bases outside the gene matches. The CDR3 has 15 amino acids. This CDR3 is CASSVKRGAGDTQYF. Written as DNA, the CDR3 is TGCGCCAGCAGTGTAAAGCGGGGGGCGGGAGATACGCAGTATTTT.

The chain is built from TRBV6-5 and TRBJ2-5; a weak D match, TRBD2 (5 bases). The CDR3 consists of 15 residues. V was cut by 5 bases and J by 4 bases, with 17 bases left in between. Looked up from germline, CDR1 is MNHEY and CDR2 is SVGAGI. The CDR3, as DNA: TGTGCCAGCAGTCATCGGAGCTTAGCGAGAGAGACCCAGTACTTC. Amino acid sequence: CASSHRSLARETQYF.

V is TRBV25-1 and J is TRBJ2-1, with 7 positions matching TRBD1. Germline values: CDR1 MGHDK, CDR2 SYGVNS. V gave up 3 bases and J gave up 2 bases; unmatched junction bases: 10. The CDR3 extends over 17 amino acids. The CDR3 loop is CASSDAPGQPTYNEQFF. CDR3 coding DNA: TGTGCCAGCAGTGATGCCCCGGGACAGCCCACCTACAATGAGCAGTTCTTC.

This clone was seen once. V and J are TRBV2 and TRBJ1-5; TRBD1 might be the D (5 bases). Trimming pared 6 bases from V and 2 bases from J, leaving 14 bases between. Germline V gene lookup returns CDR1 SNHLY and CDR2 FYNNEI. The CDR3 is made up of 15 amino acids. CDR3 loop: CASRAQAGGNQPQHF. The CDR3 coding sequence is TGTGCCAGCAGGGCACAGGCAGGAGGCAATCAGCCCCAGCATTTT.

This sequence joins TRBV10-3 and TRBJ2-3, with a weak D call TRBD2 (7 bases). The ends were cut back, 10 bases at V and 0 bases at J, with 17 bases in the middle. The CDR3 runs to 15 residues. Germline V gene sequence: CDR1 ENHRY, CDR2 SYGVKD. CDR3: CATGGRVPSTDTQYF. The CDR3, as DNA: TGTGCCACCGGGGGGCGCGTACCTAGCACAGATACGCAGTATTTT.

The J gene is TRBJ2-1, the V gene TRBV15; D is perhaps TRBD2 (6 bases). The CDR3 covers 17 residues. The germline V and J ends were trimmed by 0 bases and 3 bases, with 15 bases remaining between them. Germline values: CDR1 LNHNV, CDR2 YYDKDF (reference sequence). CDR3 in amino acids: CATSREHSGVLYNEQFF. The CDR3 DNA follows: TGTGCCACCAGCAGAGAGCATTCGGGGGTTCTCTACAATGAGCAGTTCTTC. Using reference TRBV15 and TRBJ2-1 for the parts outside the CDR3, the full variable domain is DAMVIQNPRYQVTQFGKPVTLSCSQTLNHNVMYWYQQKSSQAPKLLFHYYDKDFNNEADTPDNFQSRRPNTSFCFLDIRSPGLGDTAMYLCATSREHSGVLYNEQFFGPGTRLTVL.

This clone was observed a handful of times. CDR3 nucleotides: TGTGCCAGCAGCTCACCGGGACAGGGGGTTCAGCCCCAGCATTTT. Translated: CASSSPGQGVQPQHF. This chain joins TRBV5-6 and TRBJ1-5; 11 nucleotides agree with TRBD1. The V gene's germline CDR1 is SGHDT and CDR2 YYEEEE. After removal of 3 bases from V and 6 bases from J, the junction contained 5 bases not matched to a gene. The length of the CDR3 is 15 residues.

This clone was found a few times. The rearrangement joins TRBV4-1 to TRBJ2-7, with D maybe TRBD1 (6 bases). In germline, CDR1 is MGHRA, CDR2 YSYEKL. Trimming took 2 bases from V and 1 from J, leaving 18 bases between them. The CDR3 has 17 residues. The DNA of the CDR3 is TGCGCCAGCAGCCAACTCTTCGGCGACAGGCGGTCCTACGAGCAGTACTTC. This gives the protein CASSQLFGDRRSYEQYF.

J is TRBJ1-1 and V is TRBV5-1, with D possibly being TRBD1 (6 bases). V lost 5 bases, J lost 6 bases, and 20 bases lay in between. Germline CDR1 SGHRS, CDR2 YFSETQ. The CDR3 loop spans 15 amino acids. CDR3 nucleotide sequence: TGCGCCAGCAGATACTCAGGGGCCGCACTCCCTGAAGCTTTCTTT. As protein: CASRYSGAALPEAFF.

Points on this clone: One end of the junction fails to match germline, which may point to a read error. This chain connects TRBV2 to TRBJ1-6; 7 bases are a match to TRBD1. Germline V CDR1 and CDR2: SNHLY, FYNNEI. This CDR3 spans 19 amino acids. The CDR3 is CASATPFEDREAYNSPPHF. The CDR3 nucleotides read TGTGCCAGCGCTACCCCCTTCGAAGACAGGGAGGCCTATAATTCACCCCCCCACTTT.

The chain employs TRBV6-5 and TRBJ2-7; TRBD2 agrees at 10 bases. The CDR3 length is 16 residues. The trim removed 0 bases at V and 4 bases at J, leaving 6 bases unmatched. From germline, CDR1 is MNHEY and CDR2 SVGAGI. This chain's CDR3 is CASSYSPSGGRYEQYF. The CDR3 region has the DNA TGTGCCAGCAGTTACTCCCCTAGCGGGGGTAGGTACGAGCAGTACTTC.

This clone occurred a few times. The chain employs TRBV7-2 and TRBJ2-3, with D maybe TRBD2 (5 bases). This CDR3 region has 16 residues. V dropped 5 bases and J dropped 0 bases, with 15 bases sitting between them. CDR1 and CDR2 (germline): SGHTA, FQGNSA. Here the CDR3 DNA reads TGTGCCAGCAGCAGGAAACTAGACGTGAGCACAGATACGCAGTATTTT. This encodes CASSRKLDVSTDTQYF.

The rearrangement links TRBV5-6 to TRBJ2-1, with TRBD1 as a possible D gene (6 bases). Germline-derived CDR1 and CDR2 are SGHDT and YYEEEE. The CDR3 sequence is 13 residues long. The V end was cut by 7 bases, the J end by 6 bases, with 14 bases between. The CDR3 here is CASEQGLINEQFF. DNA of the CDR3: TGTGCCAGCGAACAGGGATTAATCAATGAGCAGTTCTTC.

This sequence joins TRBV25-1 and TRBJ1-4, with D unclear. Germline V gene data show CDR1 as MGHDK and CDR2 as SYGVNS. V lost 0 bases, J lost 4 bases, and 9 bases lay in between. The CDR3 runs 15 residues. The CDR3 is CASSEYTSGNEKLFF. The CDR3 DNA reads TGTGCCAGCAGTGAATATACCAGTGGTAATGAAAAACTGTTTTTT.